These 16 T cell receptor beta chains share one sample of origin, sequenced in a study of Ad26.COV2.S vaccination and SARS-CoV-2 variants. Treatment here: about 20 received Ad26.COV2.S at low or high dose, single or two shots; roughly 5 received placebo; per-sample allocation not given. Collection of the samples took place on day 63 after the first injection of vaccine or placebo. Sequenced by immunoSEQ multiplex PCR; TCRdb stores in-frame clones only, minus some. The sample includes about 330,000 clones, roughly 90% of them seen just once. This specimen was peripheral blood, taken in a trial of Ad26.COV2.S vaccine versus placebo. These receptors were taken from a person between 18 and 65 years old who received the Ad26.COV2.S COVID-19 vaccine or a placebo.

This chain links TRBV4-3 with TRBJ1-4, with 9 bases identical to TRBD1. This CDR3 region has 15 residues. The V segment lost 0 bases and the J segment 10 bases; nucleotides outside the gene matches: 6. The germline gives CDR1 LGHNA, CDR2 YSLEER. The CDR3 DNA is TGCGCCAGCAGCCAAGAACAGGGGGCTCTTGGAAAACTGTTTTTT. Amino acid sequence: CASSQEQGALGKLFF.

The chain has TRBV13 and TRBJ1-4, with unresolved D. V lost 0 bases to trimming and J lost 11 bases, with 7 bases between them. The CDR3 runs 12 residues. The V gene's germline CDR1 is PRHDT and CDR2 FYEKMQ (reference sequence). The CDR3 loop is CASSLGEGKLFF. The CDR3 coding sequence is TGTGCCAGCAGCTTAGGGGAGGGCAAACTGTTTTTT.

The chain combines TRBV25-1 with TRBJ2-1, with D tentatively TRBD1 (6 bases). This CDR3 is 17 amino acids long. Trimming shortened V by 7 bases and J by 0 bases, and 19 bases separated the two germline ends. The germline gives CDR1 MGHDK, CDR2 SYGVNS. Written as DNA, the CDR3 is TGTGCCAGCACTAAACTAACAGGGCTTAGCTCCTACAATGAGCAGTTCTTC. This sequence encodes CASTKLTGLSSYNEQFF.

In this sample, this clone turned up a few times. The genes are TRBV14 and TRBJ1-6; TRBD1 matches 7 bases. V gave up 3 bases and J gave up 10 bases; unmatched junction bases: 9. Germline V gene lookup returns CDR1 SGHDN and CDR2 FVKESK. CDR3 length equals 15 residues. CDR3 amino acids: CASSQIQGGGSPLHF. DNA of the CDR3: TGTGCCAGCAGCCAGATACAGGGAGGGGGCTCACCCCTCCACTTT.

This rearrangement joins TRBV10-3 to TRBJ2-1; 10 positions match TRBD2. There are 14 residues in the CDR3. Trimming at V came to 6 bases and at J to 6 bases, leaving 5 bases not matched to a gene. Germline lookup yields CDR1 ENHRY and CDR2 SYGVKD. The CDR3 loop reads CAIRMGTSVNEQFF. CDR3 bases: TGTGCCATCAGGATGGGGACTAGCGTCAATGAGCAGTTCTTC.

The rearrangement joins TRBV4-3 to TRBJ1-4, with D possibly being TRBD1 (6 bases). Germline assignment: CDR1 LGHNA and CDR2 YSLEER. This CDR3 is 15 amino acids long. V was clipped by 2 bases and J by 5 bases, with 12 bases between them. Here the CDR3 reads CASSQRGAVNEKLFF. The CDR3 nucleotides are TGCGCCAGCAGCCAAAGGGGGGCTGTAAATGAAAAACTGTTTTTT.

The chain has TRBV7-2 and TRBJ2-1; maybe TRBD2 (5 bases). Germline V gene lookup returns CDR1 SGHTA and CDR2 FQGNSA. CDR3 length: 15 amino acids. V was clipped by 3 bases and J by 0 bases, with 9 bases between them. The CDR3 DNA reads TGTGCCAGCAGCTTCGTGGCGGGCTCCTACAATGAGCAGTTCTTC. Translating gives CASSFVAGSYNEQFF.

The rearrangement joins TRBV18 to TRBJ2-7; D is undetermined. The CDR3 length is 14 residues. V shed 1 base and J shed 3 bases, with 10 bases lying between them. The germline CDR1 and CDR2 sequences are KGHSH and LQKENI. For the CDR3, the DNA is TGTGCCAGCTCACCACAGGGCGGCTACTACGAGCAGTACGTC. Its protein product is CASSPQGGYYEQYV.

The chain uses TRBV18 and TRBJ2-1; D remains unclear. The CDR3 extends over 13 amino acids. Germline CDR1 reads KGHSH; CDR2 reads LQKENI. Between the trimmed V and J ends, which lost 2 bases and 11 bases, there was a span of 13 bases. Here the CDR3 DNA reads TGTGCCAGCTCACCAGAGGTAGGCCTAAAGCAGTTCTTC. The encoded protein is CASSPEVGLKQFF.

The chain joins TRBV6-2 or TRBV6-3 to TRBJ2-7; 7 bases are shared with TRBD2. This CDR3 is 16 amino acids long. Unmatched junction bases numbered 14, after V lost 4 bases and J lost 5 bases. The germline V gene encodes CDR1 MNHEY and CDR2 SVGEGT. The chain's CDR3 is CASSSPIFSGLHEQYF. In DNA, the CDR3 is TGTGCCAGCAGTTCCCCGATCTTTAGCGGGTTACACGAGCAGTACTTC.

The rearrangement uses TRBV29-1 and TRBJ2-7; maybe TRBD1 (5 bases). Trimming took 4 bases from V and 2 from J, leaving 15 bases between them. The germline V gene has CDR1 SQVTM and CDR2 ANQGSEA. This CDR3 has 14 residues. CDR3 amino acids: CSVGEGQGAYEQYF. The CDR3 DNA follows: TGCAGCGTTGGAGAAGGGCAGGGCGCCTACGAGCAGTACTTC.

The rearrangement joins TRBV7-2 to TRBJ2-5; D possibly corresponds to TRBD1 (6 bases). Looked up from germline, CDR1 is SGHTA and CDR2 is FQGNSA. CDR3 length equals 13 residues. V shed 4 bases and J shed 5 bases, with 11 bases lying between them. The CDR3 region is CASSYTGWETQYF. The CDR3 nucleotides read TGTGCCAGCAGCTATACAGGGTGGGAGACCCAGTACTTC.

The chain combines TRBV15 with TRBJ1-6, with D unresolved. The V gene's germline CDR1 is LNHNV and CDR2 YYDKDF (reference sequence). This CDR3 has 15 amino acids. Trimming took 1 base from V and 2 from J, leaving 6 bases between them. In nucleotides, the CDR3 is TGTGCCACCAGCAGAGGGAATCCCTATAATTCACCCCTCCACTTT. Protein: CATSRGNPYNSPLHF.

J is TRBJ1-6 and V is TRBV5-5, with D possibly matching TRBD1 (6 bases). The length of the CDR3 is 15 residues. Germline V gene data show CDR1 as SGHKS and CDR2 as YYEKEE (reference sequence). Trimming left V 4 bases short and J 7 bases short, with 15 bases between. The CDR3 reads CASSIETGKNSPLHF. The CDR3 coding sequence is TGTGCCAGCAGCATTGAGACAGGAAAAAATTCACCCCTCCACTTT.

The count of this clone is one. The chain uses TRBV27 and TRBJ1-4; TRBD1 might be the D (5 bases). The V end lost 2 bases, the J end lost 7 bases, and 14 bases lay between the germline ends. Germline loops: CDR1 MNHEY, CDR2 SMNVEV (reference sequence). The CDR3 sequence is 15 residues long. In DNA, the CDR3 is TGTGCCAGCAGTTTAGGGGGGACTACCCTTGAAAAACTGTTTTTT. It is translated as CASSLGGTTLEKLFF.

The chain recombines TRBV24-1 with TRBJ1-6; D remains unclear. Germline CDR1 is KGHDR and CDR2 is SFDVKD. This CDR3 contains 15 residues. V gave up 0 bases and J gave up 10 bases, with 12 bases separating them. In DNA, the CDR3 is TGTGCCACCAGTGATTTGGGGGTAGGTCGCTCACCCCTCCACTTT. Protein: CATSDLGVGRSPLHF.